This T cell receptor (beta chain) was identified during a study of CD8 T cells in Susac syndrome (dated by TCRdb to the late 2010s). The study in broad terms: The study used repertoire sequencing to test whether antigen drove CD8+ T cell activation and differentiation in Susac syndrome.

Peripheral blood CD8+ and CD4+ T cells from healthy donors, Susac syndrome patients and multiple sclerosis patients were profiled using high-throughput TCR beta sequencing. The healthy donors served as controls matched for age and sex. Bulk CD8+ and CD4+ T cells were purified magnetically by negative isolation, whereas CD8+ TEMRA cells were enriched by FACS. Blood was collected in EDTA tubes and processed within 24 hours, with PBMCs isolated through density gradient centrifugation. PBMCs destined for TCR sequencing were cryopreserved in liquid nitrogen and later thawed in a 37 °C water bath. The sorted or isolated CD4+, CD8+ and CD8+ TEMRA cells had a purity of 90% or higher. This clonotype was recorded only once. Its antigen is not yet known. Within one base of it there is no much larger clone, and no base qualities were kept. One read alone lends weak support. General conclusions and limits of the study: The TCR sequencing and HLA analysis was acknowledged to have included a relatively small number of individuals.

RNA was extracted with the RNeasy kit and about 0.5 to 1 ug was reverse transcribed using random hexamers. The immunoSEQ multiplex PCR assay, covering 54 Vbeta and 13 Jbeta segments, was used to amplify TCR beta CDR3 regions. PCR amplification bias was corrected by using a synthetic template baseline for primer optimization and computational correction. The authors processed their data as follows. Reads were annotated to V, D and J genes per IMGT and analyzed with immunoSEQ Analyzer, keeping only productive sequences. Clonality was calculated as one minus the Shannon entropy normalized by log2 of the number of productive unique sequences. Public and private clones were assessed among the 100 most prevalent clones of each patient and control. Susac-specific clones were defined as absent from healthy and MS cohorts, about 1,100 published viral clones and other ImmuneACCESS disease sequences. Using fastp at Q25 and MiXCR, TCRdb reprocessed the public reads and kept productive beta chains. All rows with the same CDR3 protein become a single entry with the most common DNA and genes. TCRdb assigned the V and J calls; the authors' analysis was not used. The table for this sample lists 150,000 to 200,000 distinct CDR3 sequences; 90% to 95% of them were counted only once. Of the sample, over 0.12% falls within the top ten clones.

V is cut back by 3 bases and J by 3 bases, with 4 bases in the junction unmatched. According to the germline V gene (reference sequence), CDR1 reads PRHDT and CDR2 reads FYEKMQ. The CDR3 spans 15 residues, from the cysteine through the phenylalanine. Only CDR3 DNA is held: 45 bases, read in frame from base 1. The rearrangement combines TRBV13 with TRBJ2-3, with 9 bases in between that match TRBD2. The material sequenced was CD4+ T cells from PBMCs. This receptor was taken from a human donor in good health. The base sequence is TGTGCCAGCAGCTTCGGGCTAGCGGGGACAGATACGCAGTATTTT. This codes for CASSFGLAGTDTQYF.